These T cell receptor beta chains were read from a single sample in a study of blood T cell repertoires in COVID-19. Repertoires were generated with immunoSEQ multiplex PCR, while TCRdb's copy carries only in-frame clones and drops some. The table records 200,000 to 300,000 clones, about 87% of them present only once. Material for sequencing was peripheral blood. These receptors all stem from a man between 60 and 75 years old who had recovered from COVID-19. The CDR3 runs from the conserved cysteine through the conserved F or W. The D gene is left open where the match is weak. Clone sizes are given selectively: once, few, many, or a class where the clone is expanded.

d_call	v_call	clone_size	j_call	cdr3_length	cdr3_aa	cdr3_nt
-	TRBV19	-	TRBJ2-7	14	CASRRQPGSYEQYF	TGTGCCAGTAGGAGGCAGCCTGGATCCTACGAGCAGTACTTC
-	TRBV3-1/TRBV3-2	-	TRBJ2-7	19	CASSQDIRRGQYNPYEQYF	TGTGCCAGCAGCCAAGATATACGGCGGGGACAGTACAATCCCTACGAGCAGTACTTC
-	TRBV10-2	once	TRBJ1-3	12	CASRGPGNTIYF	TGCGCCAGCAGGGGGCCTGGAAACACCATATATTTT
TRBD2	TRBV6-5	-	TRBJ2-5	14	CASLVLADQETQYF	TGTGCCAGCCTCGTACTAGCGGACCAAGAGACCCAGTACTTC
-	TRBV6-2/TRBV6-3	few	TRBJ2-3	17	CASSYSGGHAYTDTQYF	TGTGCCAGCAGTTACTCGGGAGGACACGCCTACACAGATACGCAGTATTTT
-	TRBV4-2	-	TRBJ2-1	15	CASSPPGTQRDEQFF	TGTGCCAGCAGCCCTCCCGGGACTCAGAGGGATGAGCAGTTCTTC
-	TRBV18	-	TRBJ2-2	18	CASSPRLLRQENTGELFF	TGTGCCAGCTCACCCCGCCTTTTACGACAAGAGAACACCGGGGAGCTGTTTTTT
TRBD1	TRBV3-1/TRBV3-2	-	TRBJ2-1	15	CASSADRISYNEQFF	TGTGCCAGCAGCGCGGACAGGATTTCCTACAATGAGCAGTTCTTC
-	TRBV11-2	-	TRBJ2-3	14	CASSFGLNTDTQYF	TGTGCCAGCAGCTTCGGACTCAACACAGATACGCAGTATTTT
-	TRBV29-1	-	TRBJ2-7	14	CSVGGQGSNYEQYF	TGCAGCGTGGGGGGGCAGGGGTCGAACTACGAGCAGTACTTC
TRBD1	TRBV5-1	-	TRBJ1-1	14	CASRLGQGFTEAFF	TGCGCCAGCAGACTGGGACAGGGGTTCACTGAAGCTTTCTTT
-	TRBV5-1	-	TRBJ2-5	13	CASSLGPGETQYF	TGCGCCAGCAGCTTGGGACCCGGGGAGACCCAGTACTTC
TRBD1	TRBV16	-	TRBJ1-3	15	CASSLQQGGGNTIYF	TGTGCCAGCAGCCTCCAACAGGGGGGAGGAAACACCATATATTTT
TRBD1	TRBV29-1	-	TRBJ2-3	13	CSVPGQGPDTQYF	TGCAGCGTGCCGGGACAGGGGCCAGATACGCAGTATTTT
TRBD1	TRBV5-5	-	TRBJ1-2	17	CASSLGTGGFYDYGYTF	TGTGCCAGCAGCTTAGGGACAGGGGGGTTCTACGACTATGGCTACACCTTC
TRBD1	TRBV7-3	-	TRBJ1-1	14	CASSRDRVNTEAFF	TGTGCCAGCAGCCGAGACAGGGTGAACACTGAAGCTTTCTTT
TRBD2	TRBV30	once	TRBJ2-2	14	CALIAGGPTGELFF	TGTGCCTTGATAGCGGGGGGGCCCACCGGGGAGCTGTTTTTT
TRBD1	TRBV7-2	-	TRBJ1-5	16	CASSLDRGYGNQPQHF	TGTGCCAGCAGCTTGGACAGGGGGTATGGCAATCAGCCCCAGCATTTT
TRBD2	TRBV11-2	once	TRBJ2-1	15	CASSSRGGANNEQFF	TGTGCCAGCAGCTCACGGGGGGGAGCCAACAATGAGCAGTTCTTC
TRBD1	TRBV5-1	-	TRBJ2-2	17	CASSPGGSRQNTGELFF	TGCGCCAGCAGTCCAGGGGGATCACGACAAAACACCGGGGAGCTGTTTTTT
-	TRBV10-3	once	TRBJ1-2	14	CAISDGGWGYGYTF	TGTGCCATCAGTGACGGGGGTTGGGGCTATGGCTACACCTTC
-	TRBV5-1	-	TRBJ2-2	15	CASSLGDLNTGELFF	TGCGCCAGCAGCTTGGGTGACTTAAACACCGGGGAGCTGTTTTTT
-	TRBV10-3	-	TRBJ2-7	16	CAISEGRGSSSYEQYF	TGTGCCATCAGTGAGGGTAGGGGATCGAGCTCCTACGAGCAGTACTTC
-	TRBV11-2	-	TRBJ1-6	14	CASSQIVANSPLHF	TGTGCCAGCAGCCAGATAGTAGCCAATTCACCCCTCCACTTT
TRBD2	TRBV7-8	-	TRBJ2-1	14	CASIPGGDLDEQFF	TGTGCCAGCATCCCCGGGGGGGACCTTGATGAGCAGTTCTTC
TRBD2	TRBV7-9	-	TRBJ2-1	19	CASSRPGLAGVSSYNEQFF	TGTGCCAGCAGCCGACCCGGACTAGCGGGGGTAAGCTCCTACAATGAGCAGTTCTTC
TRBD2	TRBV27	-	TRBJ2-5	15	CASNPGLALQETQYF	TGTGCCAGCAATCCGGGACTAGCCCTACAAGAGACCCAGTACTTC
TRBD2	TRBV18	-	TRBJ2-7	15	CASSPSGTSPTPQYF	TGTGCCAGCTCACCCAGCGGGACCTCCCCTACCCCCCAGTACTTC
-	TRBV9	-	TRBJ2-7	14	CASSVGADSYEQYF	TGTGCCAGCAGCGTAGGGGCAGACTCCTACGAGCAGTACTTC
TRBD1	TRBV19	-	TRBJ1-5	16	CASSISRTGVNQPQHF	TGTGCCAGTTCTATTTCTAGGACAGGGGTAAATCAGCCCCAGCATTTT
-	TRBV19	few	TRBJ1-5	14	CASKEGQVNQPQHF	TGTGCCAGTAAAGAGGGACAAGTCAATCAGCCCCAGCATTTT
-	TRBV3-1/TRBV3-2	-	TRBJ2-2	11	CASRRTGELFF	TGTGCCAGCAGGCGAACCGGGGAGCTGTTTTTT
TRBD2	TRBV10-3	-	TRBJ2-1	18	CAISDPGTSGGVYNEQFF	TGTGCCATCAGTGACCCCGGGACTAGCGGGGGGGTCTACAATGAGCAGTTCTTC
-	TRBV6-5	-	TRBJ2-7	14	CASSYDTHSYEQYF	TGTGCCAGCAGTTACGACACCCACTCCTACGAGCAGTACTTC
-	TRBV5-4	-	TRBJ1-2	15	CASSPPTVDFYGYTF	TGTGCCAGCAGCCCCCCGACAGTAGATTTCTATGGCTACACCTTC
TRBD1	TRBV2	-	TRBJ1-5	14	CASSDGTGGQPQHF	TGTGCCAGCAGTGATGGGACAGGGGGTCAGCCCCAGCATTTT
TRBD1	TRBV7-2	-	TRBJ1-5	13	CASSQTGNQPQHF	TGTGCCAGCAGCCAGACAGGGAATCAGCCCCAGCATTTT
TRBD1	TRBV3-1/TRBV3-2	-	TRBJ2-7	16	CASSRTGGYNSYEQYF	TGTGCCAGCAGTCGGACAGGGGGCTACAACTCCTACGAGCAGTACTTC
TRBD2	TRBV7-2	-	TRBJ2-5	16	CASSLGGLAMRETQYF	TGTGCCAGCAGCTTAGGGGGACTAGCTATGCGGGAGACCCAGTACTTC
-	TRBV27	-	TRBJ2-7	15	CASSPAPGIFYEQYF	TGTGCCAGCAGCCCCGCCCCAGGGATTTTCTACGAGCAGTACTTC
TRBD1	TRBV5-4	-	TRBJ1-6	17	CASSFLTGESYNSPLHF	TGTGCCAGCAGCTTTTTAACAGGGGAATCCTATAATTCACCCCTCCACTTT
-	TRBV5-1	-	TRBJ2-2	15	CASSFGRAGTGELFF	TGCGCCAGCAGCTTTGGTAGGGCGGGCACCGGGGAGCTGTTTTTT
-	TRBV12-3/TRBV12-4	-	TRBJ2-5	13	CASSSLAQETQYF	TGTGCCAGCAGTTCCCTAGCGCAAGAGACCCAGTACTTC
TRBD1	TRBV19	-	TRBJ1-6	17	CASKPRTGAVVGSPLHF	TGTGCCAGCAAACCCAGAACAGGGGCAGTCGTAGGTTCACCCCTCCACTTT
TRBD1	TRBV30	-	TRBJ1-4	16	CAWSTHPQGVKGKLFF	TGTGCCTGGAGTACCCACCCCCAGGGGGTAAAGGGAAAACTGTTTTTT
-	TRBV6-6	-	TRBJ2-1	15	CASSSPGSLGNEQFF	TGTGCCAGCAGTTCCCCGGGAAGCCTCGGCAATGAGCAGTTCTTC
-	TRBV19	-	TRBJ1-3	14	CASSIGGTGNTIYF	TGTGCCAGTAGTATCGGCGGGACGGGTAACACCATATATTTT
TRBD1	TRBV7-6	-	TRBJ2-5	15	CASSLGDRVRETQYF	TGTGCCAGCAGCTTAGGGGACAGGGTTCGGGAGACCCAGTACTTC
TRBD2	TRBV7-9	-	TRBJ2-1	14	CASSPPSGGDEQFF	TGTGCCAGCAGCCCCCCCTCGGGGGGGGATGAGCAGTTCTTC
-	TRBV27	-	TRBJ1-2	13	CASSLHSLYGYTF	TGTGCCAGCAGTCTACACAGTCTCTATGGCTACACCTTC
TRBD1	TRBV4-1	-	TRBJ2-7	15	CASSQDGDRVYEQYF	TGCGCCAGCAGCCAAGACGGAGACAGGGTCTACGAGCAGTACTTC
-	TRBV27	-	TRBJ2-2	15	CASSTGSIYTGELFF	TGTGCCAGCAGTACCGGGAGTATTTACACCGGGGAGCTGTTTTTT
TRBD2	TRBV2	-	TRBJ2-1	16	CASSADAGGAYYEQFF	TGTGCCAGCAGTGCCGATGCGGGGGGGGCGTACTATGAGCAGTTCTTC
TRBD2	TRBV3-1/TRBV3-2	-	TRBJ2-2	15	CASSPSGGWTGELFF	TGTGCCAGCAGCCCAAGCGGGGGTTGGACCGGGGAGCTGTTTTTT
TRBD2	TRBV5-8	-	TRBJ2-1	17	CASSLGLAGGLYNEQFF	TGTGCCAGCAGCTTGGGTCTAGCGGGGGGATTATACAATGAGCAGTTCTTC
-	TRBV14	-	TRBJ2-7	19	CASSQDEGRGALTSYEQYF	TGTGCCAGCAGCCAAGATGAAGGTCGGGGGGCCTTAACTTCCTACGAGCAGTACTTC
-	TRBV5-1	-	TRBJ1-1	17	CASSYWGQGSRSTEAFF	TGCGCCAGCAGCTACTGGGGGCAGGGGAGTAGGAGCACTGAAGCTTTCTTT
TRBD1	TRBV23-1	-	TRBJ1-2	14	CAIRQGLVFYGYTF	TGCGCCATCCGACAGGGTCTCGTCTTCTATGGCTACACCTTC